In its sample, the clone carrying this TCR beta chain was seen many times. What it binds is not known. The CDR3 has 14 amino acids. The V gene end was trimmed by 2 bases and the J gene end by 7 bases; junction bases not matched to a gene: 3. Germline V gene sequence: CDR1 LGHNA, CDR2 YSLEER. The sample is drawn from a study of T-cell memory formation after mild COVID-19. Findings and caveats of the study: The study found balanced CD4/CD8 in clones contracting day 15 to 85 and a CD4+ lean in later expanders. Those CD4+ clones that contracted were mainly in CM and EM (CD8+ ones in EMRA). Some responding clones appeared in pre-infection memory, suggesting cross-reactive memory joined.

TCRalpha and TCRbeta libraries used 5'RACE with constant-segment primers and UMIs. One entry per CDR3 protein, called by TCRdb with MiXCR from the 5' RACE reads. The sample includes about 350,000 distinct CDR3 sequences, roughly 13% of them seen just once. This chain links TRBV4-3 with TRBJ2-1; 9 bases agree with TRBD1. The TCR comes from a man between 18 and 29 years old who had mild COVID-19 (a few samples of this study predate the infection). Cell type and time point are not known. Sequenced input: PBMCs or a T cell subset sorted from them (not recorded which). The DNA for the CDR3 is TGCGCCAGCAGCCAATTGGACAGGGGAAATGAGCAGTTCTTC. Encoded protein: CASSQLDRGNEQFF.